These 9 T cell receptor beta chains were all obtained from the same sample, sequenced in a study of cytomegalovirus exposure and HLA in healthy donors. 13 Jbeta primers and 60 Vbeta primers were used for the PCR. Sequencing used immunoSEQ multiplex PCR; TCRdb keeps in-frame clones, though not all of them. The data hold a few hundred thousand clones, with 75% to 90% observed a single time. The sequenced sample consisted of PBMCs. Every receptor here comes from a woman aged 18-29 years in good health and CMV-seronegative.

The rearrangement links TRBV10-3 to TRBJ1-1, with TRBD1 matching 7 bases. V lost 5 bases to trimming and J lost 7 bases; unmatched junction nucleotides: 4. CDR3 length equals 12 residues. CDR1 is ENHRY, CDR2 SYGVKD, per germline. The CDR3 DNA sequence: TGTGCCATCAGTTGGGACAGCGGTGAAGCTTTCTTT. It specifies CAISWDSGEAFF.

J is TRBJ1-2 and V is TRBV19; no reliable D call. V was pared by 9 bases and J by 4 bases, with 12 bases between. The germline V gene has CDR1 LNHDA and CDR2 SQIVND (reference sequence). The CDR3 loop spans 12 amino acids. In nucleotides, the CDR3 is TGTGCCAGCTCCTTTGGAGTCTATGGCTACACCTTC. Protein product: CASSFGVYGYTF.

The table lists this clone with a count of one. The chain combines TRBV27 with TRBJ2-7; the D gene is possibly TRBD2 (6 bases). CDR3 length equals 13 residues. V was trimmed by 2 bases and J by 7 bases, leaving 12 bases between them. From germline, CDR1 is MNHEY and CDR2 SMNVEV (reference sequence). As DNA, the CDR3 is TGTGCCAGCAGTTTAAGTGCGGGACGGGAGCAGTACTTC. It yields the protein CASSLSAGREQYF.

The chain is built from TRBV5-4 and TRBJ2-6; perhaps TRBD2 as D (7 bases). The V and J ends lost 3 bases and 0 bases respectively, with 22 bases between them. Germline CDR1 SGHNT, CDR2 YYREEE (reference sequence). CDR3 size: 20 residues. The CDR3 is CASSSRGGGYPLSGANVLTF. The CDR3 DNA reads as TGTGCCAGCAGCTCACGAGGGGGGGGGTATCCCCTCTCTGGGGCCAACGTCCTGACTTTC.

The chain carries TRBV27 and TRBJ2-7, with D maybe TRBD1 (5 bases). V lost 7 bases, J lost 5 bases, and 24 bases lay in between. The CDR3 covers 16 residues. Germline CDR1 reads MNHEY; CDR2 reads SMNVEV (reference sequence). Written as DNA, the CDR3 is TGTGCCAGCACCGCCGGTCCAGGGCGGTATCAGGACGAGCAGTACTTC. This translates into CASTAGPGRYQDEQYF.

The CDR3 nucleotides are TGTGCCAGCAGCTCAGGGACAGGAAACACCATATATTTT. Amino acids: CASSSGTGNTIYF. The V and J genes are TRBV9 and TRBJ1-3, with a possible D match to TRBD1 (6 bases). The CDR3 covers 13 residues. CDR1 and CDR2 from the germline V gene are SGDLS and YYNGEE. V lost 4 bases to trimming and J lost 4 bases, with 9 bases between them. Drawing the rest from reference TRBV9 and TRBJ1-3, the complete variable domain is DSGVTQTPKHLITATGQRVTLRCSPRSGDLSVYWYQQSLDQGLQFLIQYYNGEERAKGNILERFSAQQFPDLHSELNLSSLELGDSALYFCASSSGTGNTIYFGEGSWLTVV.

This clone was found once. The chain uses TRBV4-3 and TRBJ2-1, with D perhaps matching TRBD2 (5 bases). The V gene's germline CDR1 is LGHNA and CDR2 YSLEER. This CDR3 has 13 amino acids. Trimming shortened V by 0 bases and J by 8 bases, and 8 bases separated the two germline ends. CDR3 residues: CASSQDTGYEQFF. The CDR3 DNA sequence: TGCGCCAGCAGCCAAGATACGGGGTATGAGCAGTTCTTC.

V gene TRBV11-3 combines with J gene TRBJ2-1, with a tentative D call TRBD2 (6 bases). Germline V CDR1 and CDR2: SGHNT, YENEEA. The CDR3 contains 15 residues. The ends were cut back, 0 bases at V and 0 bases at J, with 6 bases in the middle. The CDR3 DNA is TGTGCCAGCAGCTTAGACGGGGGCTCCTACAATGAGCAGTTCTTC. Translation: CASSLDGGSYNEQFF.

This chain joins TRBV10-3 and TRBJ1-5; D unclear. CDR1 and CDR2 (germline): ENHRY, SYGVKD. V shed 5 bases and J shed 0 bases, with 8 bases lying between them. The CDR3 totals 14 residues. The CDR3 protein is CAISPRDSNQPQHF. The CDR3, as DNA: TGTGCCATCAGTCCACGGGATAGCAATCAGCCCCAGCATTTT.